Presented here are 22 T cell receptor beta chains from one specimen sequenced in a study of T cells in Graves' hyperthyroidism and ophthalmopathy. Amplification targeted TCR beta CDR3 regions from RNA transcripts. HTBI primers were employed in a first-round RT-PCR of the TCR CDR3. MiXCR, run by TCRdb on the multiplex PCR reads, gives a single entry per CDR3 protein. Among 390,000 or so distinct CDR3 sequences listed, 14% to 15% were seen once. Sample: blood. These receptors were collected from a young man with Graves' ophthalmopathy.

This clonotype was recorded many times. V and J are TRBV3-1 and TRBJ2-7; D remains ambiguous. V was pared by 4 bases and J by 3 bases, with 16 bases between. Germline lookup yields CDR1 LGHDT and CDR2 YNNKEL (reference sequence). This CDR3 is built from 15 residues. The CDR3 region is CASSLSPAGSYEQYF. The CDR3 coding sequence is TGTGCCAGCAGCCTTTCCCCAGCTGGAAGCTACGAGCAGTACTTC.

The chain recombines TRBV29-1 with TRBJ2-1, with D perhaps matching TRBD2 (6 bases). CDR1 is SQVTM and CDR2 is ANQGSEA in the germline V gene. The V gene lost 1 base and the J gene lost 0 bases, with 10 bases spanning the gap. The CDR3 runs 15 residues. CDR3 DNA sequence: TGCAGCGTTGAAGTGGCGGGGCGCTCCTACAATGAGCAGTTCTTC. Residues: CSVEVAGRSYNEQFF.

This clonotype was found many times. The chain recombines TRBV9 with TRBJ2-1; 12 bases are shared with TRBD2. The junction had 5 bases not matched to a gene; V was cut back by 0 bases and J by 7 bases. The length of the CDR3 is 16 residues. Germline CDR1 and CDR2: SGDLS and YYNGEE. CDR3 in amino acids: CASSVDLAGGWNEQFF. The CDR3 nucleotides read TGTGCCAGCAGCGTAGATCTAGCGGGGGGGTGGAATGAGCAGTTCTTC.

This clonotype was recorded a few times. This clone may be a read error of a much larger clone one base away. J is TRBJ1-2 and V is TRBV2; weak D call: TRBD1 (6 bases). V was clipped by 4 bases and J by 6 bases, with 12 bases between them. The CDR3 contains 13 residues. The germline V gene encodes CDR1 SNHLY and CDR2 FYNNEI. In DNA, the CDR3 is TGTGCCAGCAGTGTAGGGGACAAGGATGGCTACACCTTC. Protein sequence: CASSVGDKDGYTF.

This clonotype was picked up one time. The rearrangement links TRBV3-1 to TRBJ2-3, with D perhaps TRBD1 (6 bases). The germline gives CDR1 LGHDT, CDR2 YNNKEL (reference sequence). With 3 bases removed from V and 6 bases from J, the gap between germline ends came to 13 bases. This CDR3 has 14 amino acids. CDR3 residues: CASSQGAAMDTQYF. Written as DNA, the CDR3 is TGTGCCAGCAGCCAGGGGGCAGCGATGGATACGCAGTATTTT.

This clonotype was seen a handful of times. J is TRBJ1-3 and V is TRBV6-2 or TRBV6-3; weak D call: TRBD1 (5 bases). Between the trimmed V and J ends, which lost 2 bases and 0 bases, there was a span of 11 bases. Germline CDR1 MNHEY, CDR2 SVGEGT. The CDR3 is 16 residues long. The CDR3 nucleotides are TGTGCCAGCAGTTACGGGGGGGTCCACTCTGGAAACACCATATATTTT. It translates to CASSYGGVHSGNTIYF.

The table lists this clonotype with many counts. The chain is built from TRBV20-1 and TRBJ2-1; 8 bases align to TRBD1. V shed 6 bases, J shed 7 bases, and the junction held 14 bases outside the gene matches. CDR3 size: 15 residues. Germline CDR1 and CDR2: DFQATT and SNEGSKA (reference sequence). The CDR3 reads CSAPNLGQEFNEQFF. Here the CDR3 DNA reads TGCAGTGCCCCTAACTTGGGACAGGAATTTAATGAGCAGTTCTTC.

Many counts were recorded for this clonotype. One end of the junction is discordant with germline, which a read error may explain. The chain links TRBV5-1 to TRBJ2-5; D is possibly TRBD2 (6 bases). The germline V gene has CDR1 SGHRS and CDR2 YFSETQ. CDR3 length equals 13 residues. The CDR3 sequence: CASSFGLQETQYF. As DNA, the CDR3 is TGTGCCAGCAGCTTCGGACTACAAGAGACCCAGTACTTC.

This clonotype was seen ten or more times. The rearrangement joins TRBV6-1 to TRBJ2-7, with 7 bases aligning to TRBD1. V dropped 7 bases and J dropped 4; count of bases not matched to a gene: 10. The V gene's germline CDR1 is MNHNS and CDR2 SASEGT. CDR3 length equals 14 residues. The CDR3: CASTPGDRAYEQYF. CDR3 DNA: TGTGCCAGCACCCCTGGTGACAGGGCTTACGAGCAGTACTTC.

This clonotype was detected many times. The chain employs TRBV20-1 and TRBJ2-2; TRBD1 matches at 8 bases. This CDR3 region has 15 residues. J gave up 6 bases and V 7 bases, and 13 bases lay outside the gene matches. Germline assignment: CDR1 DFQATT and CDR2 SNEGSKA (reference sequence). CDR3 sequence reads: CSVSQAGQGAGELFF. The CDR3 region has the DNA TGCAGTGTTAGTCAGGCCGGACAGGGAGCCGGGGAGCTGTTTTTT.

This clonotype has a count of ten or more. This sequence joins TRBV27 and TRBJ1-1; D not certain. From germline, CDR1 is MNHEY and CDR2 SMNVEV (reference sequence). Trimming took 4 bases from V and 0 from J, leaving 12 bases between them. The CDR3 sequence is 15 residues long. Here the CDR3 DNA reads TGTGCCAGCAGTTCCCCTCGGTCTCTGAACACTGAAGCTTTCTTT. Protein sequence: CASSSPRSLNTEAFF.

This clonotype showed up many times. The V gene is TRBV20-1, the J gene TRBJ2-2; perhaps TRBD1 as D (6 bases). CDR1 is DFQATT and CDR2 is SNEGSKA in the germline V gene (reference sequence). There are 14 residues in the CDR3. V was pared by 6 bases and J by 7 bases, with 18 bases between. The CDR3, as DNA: TGCAGTGCGCCCCTAGGGACACGAAACGGGGAGCTGTTTTTT. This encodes CSAPLGTRNGELFF.

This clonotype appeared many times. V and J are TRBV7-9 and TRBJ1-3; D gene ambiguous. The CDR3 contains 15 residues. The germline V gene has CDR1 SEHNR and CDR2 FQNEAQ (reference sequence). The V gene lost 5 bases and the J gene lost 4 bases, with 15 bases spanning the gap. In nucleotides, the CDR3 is TGTGCCAGCAGCCGCAATCTTGGGTCAGGAAACACCATATATTTT. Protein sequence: CASSRNLGSGNTIYF.

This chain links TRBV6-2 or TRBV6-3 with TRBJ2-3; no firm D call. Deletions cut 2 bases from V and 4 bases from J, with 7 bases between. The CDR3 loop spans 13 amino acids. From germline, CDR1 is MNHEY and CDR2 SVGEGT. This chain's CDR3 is CASSYGPADTQYF. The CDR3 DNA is TGTGCCAGCAGTTACGGGCCGGCAGATACGCAGTATTTT.

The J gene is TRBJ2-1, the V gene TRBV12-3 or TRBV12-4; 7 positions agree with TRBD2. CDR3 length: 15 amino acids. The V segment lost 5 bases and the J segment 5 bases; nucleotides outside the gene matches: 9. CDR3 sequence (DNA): TGTGCCAGCAGTGATAGGGCTAGCGGTAACAATGAGCAGTTCTTC. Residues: CASSDRASGNNEQFF.

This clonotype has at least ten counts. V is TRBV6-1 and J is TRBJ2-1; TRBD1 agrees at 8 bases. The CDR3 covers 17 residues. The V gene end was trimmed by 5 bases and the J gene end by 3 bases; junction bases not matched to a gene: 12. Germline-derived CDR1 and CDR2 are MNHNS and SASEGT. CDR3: CASSSLSTGELYNEQFF. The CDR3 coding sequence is TGTGCCAGCAGTTCACTCTCGACAGGGGAGCTCTACAATGAGCAGTTCTTC.

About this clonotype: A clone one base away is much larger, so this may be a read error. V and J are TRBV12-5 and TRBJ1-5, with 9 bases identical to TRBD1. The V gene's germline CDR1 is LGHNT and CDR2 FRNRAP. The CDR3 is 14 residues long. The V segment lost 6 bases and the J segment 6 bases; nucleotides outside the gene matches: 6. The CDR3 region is CASGGTGGGQPQHF. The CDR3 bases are TGTGCTAGTGGAGGAACAGGGGGCGGTCAGCCCCAGCATTTT.

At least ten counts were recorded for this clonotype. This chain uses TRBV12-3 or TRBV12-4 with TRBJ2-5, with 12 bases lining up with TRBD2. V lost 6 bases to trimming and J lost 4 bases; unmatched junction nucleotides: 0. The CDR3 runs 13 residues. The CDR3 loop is CASRLAGGETQYF. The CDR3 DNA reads TGTGCCAGCAGACTAGCGGGGGGAGAGACCCAGTACTTC.

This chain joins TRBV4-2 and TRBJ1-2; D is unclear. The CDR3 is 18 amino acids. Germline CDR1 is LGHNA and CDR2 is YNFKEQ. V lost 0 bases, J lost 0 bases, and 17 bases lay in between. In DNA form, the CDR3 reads TGTGCCAGCAGCCAAGATAAGGGCTCTTGGGGAGCTAACTATGGCTACACCTTC. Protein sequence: CASSQDKGSWGANYGYTF.

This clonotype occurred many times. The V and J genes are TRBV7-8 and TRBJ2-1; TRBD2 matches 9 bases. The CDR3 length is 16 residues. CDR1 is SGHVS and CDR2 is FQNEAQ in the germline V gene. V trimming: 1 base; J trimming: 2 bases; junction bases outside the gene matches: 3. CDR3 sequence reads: CASSLGSSGTYNEQFF. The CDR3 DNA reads TGTGCCAGCAGCTTAGGGTCTAGCGGGACCTACAATGAGCAGTTCTTC.

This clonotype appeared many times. The chain's CDR3 is CATSRDHTGGYEQYF. Written as DNA, the CDR3 is TGTGCCACCAGCAGAGATCACACAGGGGGCTACGAGCAGTACTTC. J is TRBJ2-7 and V is TRBV15; 8 bases match TRBD1. Germline V CDR1 and CDR2: LNHNV, YYDKDF (reference sequence). The CDR3 length is 15 residues. V trimming: 0 bases; J trimming: 3 bases; junction bases outside the gene matches: 4.

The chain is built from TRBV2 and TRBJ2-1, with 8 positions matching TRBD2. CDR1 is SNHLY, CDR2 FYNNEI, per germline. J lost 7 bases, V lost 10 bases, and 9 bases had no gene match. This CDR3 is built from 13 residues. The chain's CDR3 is CATRRGGANEQFF. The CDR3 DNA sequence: TGTGCCACCCGCCGGGGGGGGGCGAATGAGCAGTTCTTC.